This T cell receptor beta chain was obtained from a study of memory CD4+ T cells and cytomegalovirus serostatus. Remarks on this clone: The antigen is not known.

TCRdb keeps only in-frame clones here, not all; method: immunoSEQ multiplex PCR. The sample lists around 88,000 clones; 80% were seen once. V shed 8 bases, J shed 8 bases, and the junction held 11 bases outside the gene matches. This CDR3 has 14 residues. In germline, CDR1 is MDHEN, CDR2 SYDVKM. Single viable CD3+CD4+CD8-CD45RO+ cells were sorted as the memory CD4+ T cells. Donors' CMV status reflects serum IgG against pp150, pp28, p38, p52. Notes on the study in general: Each of fewer than 80 CMV-associated TCRbeta sequences occurred in one to five individuals. A US-trained random forest predicted CMV serostatus with median AUC around 0.93.

This receptor was taken from an adult in good health and CMV-seropositive. This chain joins TRBV28 and TRBJ1-4; TRBD1 matches at 7 bases. The specimen was memory CD4+ T cells from blood. The CDR3 sequence: CASGGGQAWEKLFF. The CDR3 coding sequence is TGTGCCAGCGGGGGAGGACAGGCTTGGGAAAAACTGTTTTTT.